The rows below give T cell receptor beta chains drawn from one sample of a study of CD8 T cells in ankylosing spondylitis. Each CDR3 protein is one row after TCRdb ran MiXCR on the 5' RACE reads. Of some 100,000 distinct CDR3 sequences in the sample, about 8.3% were seen once. The sequenced sample consisted of blood, either unsorted or a sorted T cell fraction (not recorded which). Receptor source: a male donor with ankylosing spondylitis or in good health (not recorded which). Both conserved end residues are trimmed from each CDR3.

12,TRBV20-1,TRBJ2-1,SANSGGAYNEQF
13,TRBV12-3/TRBV12-4,TRBJ2-1,ASSFVRETYNEQF
16,TRBV7-3,TRBJ2-1,ASSKQGTSGVSYNEQF
10,TRBV15,TRBJ2-5,ATSSGWETQY
12,TRBV3-1,TRBJ2-1,ASSQVGLKGRQF
14,TRBV7-2,TRBJ1-3,ASSLDGTRRGNTIY
12,TRBV4-1,TRBJ1-2,ASSHDRLRYGYT
15,TRBV11-2,TRBJ1-2,ASSPPWLRDGYSGYT
14,TRBV5-1,TRBJ2-1,ASSLGGVGTYNEQF
14,TRBV27,TRBJ1-1,ASSLRNRDSHTEAF
14,TRBV6-2/TRBV6-3,TRBJ2-3,ASSYIGRTSTDTQY
14,TRBV6-5,TRBJ2-1,ASSYWGGEVYNEQF
13,TRBV20-1,TRBJ2-3,SANPTSGLTDTQY
15,TRBV20-1,TRBJ2-2,SARAAGGTLNTGELF